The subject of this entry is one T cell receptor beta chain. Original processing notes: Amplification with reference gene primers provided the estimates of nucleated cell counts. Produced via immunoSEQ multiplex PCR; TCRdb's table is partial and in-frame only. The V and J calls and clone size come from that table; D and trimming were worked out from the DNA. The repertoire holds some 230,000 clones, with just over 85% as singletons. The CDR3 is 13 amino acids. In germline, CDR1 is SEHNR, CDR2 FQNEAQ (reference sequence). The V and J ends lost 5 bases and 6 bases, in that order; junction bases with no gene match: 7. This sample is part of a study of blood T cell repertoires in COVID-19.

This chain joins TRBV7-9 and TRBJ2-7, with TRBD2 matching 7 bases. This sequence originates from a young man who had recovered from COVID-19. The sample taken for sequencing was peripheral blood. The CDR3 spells CASSALRGTEQYF. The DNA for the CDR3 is TGTGCCAGCAGCGCTTTGCGGGGGACCGAGCAGTACTTC.